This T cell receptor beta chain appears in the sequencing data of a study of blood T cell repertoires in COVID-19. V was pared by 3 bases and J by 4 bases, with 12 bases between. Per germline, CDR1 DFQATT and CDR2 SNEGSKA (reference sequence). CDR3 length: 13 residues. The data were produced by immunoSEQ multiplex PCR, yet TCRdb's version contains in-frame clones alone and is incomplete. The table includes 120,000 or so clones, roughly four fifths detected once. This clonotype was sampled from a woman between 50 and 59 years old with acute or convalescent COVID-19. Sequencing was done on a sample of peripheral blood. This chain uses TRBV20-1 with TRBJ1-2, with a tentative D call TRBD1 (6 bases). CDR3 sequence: CSASSQDSYGYTF. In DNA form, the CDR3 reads TGCAGTGCTAGTTCTCAGGACAGCTATGGCTACACCTTC.